Listed below are T cell receptor beta chains from one sample, sequenced in a study of identical twins. TCRdb re-derived calls from the 5' RACE reads in MiXCR, one entry per CDR3 protein. The sample carries hundreds of thousands of distinct CDR3 sequences, over 5% recorded once. Sequences were obtained from naive T cells sorted from blood. These receptors originate from a man aged 18 to 30 in good health. Both conserved end residues are part of each CDR3. A D gene is named only where the DNA matches it firmly. Not every row has a clone size; where given, it reads once, few, many or a size class.

D: TRBD1; size: few; V: TRBV12-3/TRBV12-4; J: TRBJ2-5; DNA: TGTGCCAGCAGGCGACAGGGCTGGGAGACCCGGTACTTC; CDR3: CASRRQGWETRYF
D: .; size: many; V: TRBV10-3; J: TRBJ1-5; DNA: TGTGCCATCAGTGAGTCTGGACGGCAACAGCCCCAGCATTTT; CDR3: CAISESGRQQPQHF
D: TRBD1; size: many; V: TRBV4-2; J: TRBJ2-7; DNA: TGTGCCAGCAGCCAAGAGGGGACAGGGGTCTACGAGCAGTACTTC; CDR3: CASSQEGTGVYEQYF
D: .; size: .; V: TRBV30; J: TRBJ2-3; DNA: TGTGCCTGGAACGATGGAGGCACAGATACGCAGTATTTT; CDR3: CAWNDGGTDTQYF
D: .; size: many; V: TRBV6-1; J: TRBJ2-2; DNA: TGTGCCAGCCAAAGGATTAGCACCGGGGAGCTGTTTTTT; CDR3: CASQRISTGELFF
D: .; size: many; V: TRBV24-1; J: TRBJ2-1; DNA: TGTGCCACCAGTGACTCTGACAGGACCCTAGGGGATGAGCAGTTCTTC; CDR3: CATSDSDRTLGDEQFF
D: TRBD2; size: many; V: TRBV15; J: TRBJ2-5; DNA: TGTGCCACCAGCAGACTGTCCGGGACTATGGAAGAGACCCAGTACTTC; CDR3: CATSRLSGTMEETQYF
D: .; size: .; V: TRBV3-1; J: TRBJ2-5; DNA: TGTGCCAGCAGCCCCCGGACTCCTAAGCACCAAGAGACCCAGTACTTC; CDR3: CASSPRTPKHQETQYF
D: TRBD1; size: many; V: TRBV20-1; J: TRBJ2-3; DNA: TGCAGTGCTAGAGCCTCAGGGGGCCGCACAGATACGCAGTATTTT; CDR3: CSARASGGRTDTQYF
D: .; size: many; V: TRBV12-3/TRBV12-4; J: TRBJ2-1; DNA: TGTGCCAGCAGTTTGGGGGGGCCCTACAATGAGCAGTTCTTC; CDR3: CASSLGGPYNEQFF
D: TRBD2; size: many; V: TRBV6-1; J: TRBJ2-7; DNA: TGTGCCAGCAGAGCAAGGGGACTAGCGGGAGAAGGCTACGAGCAGTACTTC; CDR3: CASRARGLAGEGYEQYF
D: .; size: many; V: TRBV6-5; J: TRBJ2-7; DNA: TGTGCCAGCAGTTATCCCCCTCAACCTTCGATCTACGAGCAGTACTTC; CDR3: CASSYPPQPSIYEQYF
D: .; size: few; V: TRBV7-3; J: TRBJ2-1; DNA: TGTGCCAAAGGACGCAAGCTTGAGCAGTTCTTC; CDR3: CAKGRKLEQFF
D: .; size: .; V: TRBV30; J: TRBJ1-1; DNA: TGTGCCTGGATTAAGCCCATGAACACTGAAGCTTTCTTT; CDR3: CAWIKPMNTEAFF
D: .; size: .; V: TRBV4-1; J: TRBJ2-7; DNA: TGCGCCAGCAGCCAGCGGATGGAATACGAGCAGTACTTC; CDR3: CASSQRMEYEQYF
D: .; size: .; V: TRBV18; J: TRBJ2-1; DNA: TGTGCCAGCCAGACCTTTGAACGCAATGAGCAGTTCTTC; CDR3: CASQTFERNEQFF
D: .; size: .; V: TRBV7-2; J: TRBJ2-7; DNA: TGTGCCAGCAGCTTTGACACTGGCGAGCAGTACTTC; CDR3: CASSFDTGEQYF
D: .; size: many; V: TRBV3-1; J: TRBJ1-1; DNA: TGTGCCAGCAGCGCAGTTAGGAACACTGAAGCTTTCTTT; CDR3: CASSAVRNTEAFF
D: .; size: many; V: TRBV5-1; J: TRBJ2-1; DNA: TGCGCCAGCAGCTGGGACCCTACCTCCTACAATGAGCAGTTCTTC; CDR3: CASSWDPTSYNEQFF
D: .; size: .; V: TRBV20-1; J: TRBJ1-3; DNA: TGCAGTGCTGCTTCTGGAAACACCATATATTTT; CDR3: CSAASGNTIYF
D: TRBD2; size: many; V: TRBV7-9; J: TRBJ2-1; DNA: TGTGCCAGCAGCCTGGGACTAGCGGTGGACAATGAGCAGTTCTTC; CDR3: CASSLGLAVDNEQFF
D: .; size: many; V: TRBV4-3; J: TRBJ2-1; DNA: TGCGCCAGCAGCCATCAATCCAATGAGCAGTTCTTC; CDR3: CASSHQSNEQFF
D: TRBD2; size: few; V: TRBV15; J: TRBJ2-1; DNA: TGTGCCACCAGCAGAGGAGGTTGGGCGGGAGGGCCTTACAATGAGCAGTTCTTC; CDR3: CATSRGGWAGGPYNEQFF
D: TRBD1; size: few; V: TRBV20-1; J: TRBJ1-4; DNA: TGCAGTGCTAGAGGGGGACAGGGGGAAAAACTGTTTTTT; CDR3: CSARGGQGEKLFF
D: .; size: .; V: TRBV28; J: TRBJ1-5; DNA: TGTGCCAGCAGTTCCCCGGGGCCACTAAATCAGCCCCAGCATTTT; CDR3: CASSSPGPLNQPQHF
D: .; size: many; V: TRBV20-1; J: TRBJ2-2; DNA: TGCAGTGCTAGCTTGGCTAGAACGGCCGGGGAGCTGTTTTTT; CDR3: CSASLARTAGELFF
D: .; size: many; V: TRBV7-6; J: TRBJ2-2; DNA: TGTGCCAGCAGTCCAACCTGGCAGAACACCGGGGAGCTGTTTTTT; CDR3: CASSPTWQNTGELFF
D: .; size: many; V: TRBV6-5; J: TRBJ2-4; DNA: TGTGCCAGCAGTTATATGGGAATTCAGTACTTC; CDR3: CASSYMGIQYF
D: .; size: .; V: TRBV11-2; J: TRBJ2-3; DNA: TGTGCCAGCAGCTTAGGAGTCCTAATGAACACAGATACGCAGTATTTT; CDR3: CASSLGVLMNTDTQYF
D: TRBD1; size: few; V: TRBV2; J: TRBJ2-6; DNA: TGTGCCAGCGGGGACAGGGATGTGTCTGGGGCCAACGTCCTGACTTTC; CDR3: CASGDRDVSGANVLTF
D: TRBD2; size: many; V: TRBV12-3/TRBV12-4; J: TRBJ2-4; DNA: TGTGCCAGCAGATTAGCGGGAGGGCTTAAAAACATTCAGTACTTC; CDR3: CASRLAGGLKNIQYF
D: .; size: many; V: TRBV9; J: TRBJ1-2; DNA: TGTGCCAGCAGTCTCACTATGGCAGGGATTGGCTATGGCTACACCTTC; CDR3: CASSLTMAGIGYGYTF
D: .; size: .; V: TRBV6-5; J: TRBJ1-1; DNA: TGTGCCAGCAGTTGGACGACGGTGAACACTGAAGCTTTCTTT; CDR3: CASSWTTVNTEAFF
D: .; size: few; V: TRBV7-9; J: TRBJ2-3; DNA: TGTGCCAGCAGCTTAGAAACGGGGACAGATACGCAGTATTTT; CDR3: CASSLETGTDTQYF
D: .; size: many; V: TRBV7-8; J: TRBJ1-5; DNA: TGTGCCAGCAGCTTAAGTCGAGGGGACGGGCAGCCCCAGCATTTT; CDR3: CASSLSRGDGQPQHF
D: .; size: many; V: TRBV6-4; J: TRBJ2-2; DNA: TGTGCCAGCAGTGACGGGACAACCACCGGGGAGCTGTTTTTT; CDR3: CASSDGTTTGELFF
D: .; size: many; V: TRBV6-1; J: TRBJ2-1; DNA: TGTGCCAGCAGTGAAAAGGCCTATTTGGATGAGCAGTTCTTC; CDR3: CASSEKAYLDEQFF
D: TRBD2; size: .; V: TRBV12-3/TRBV12-4; J: TRBJ2-1; DNA: TGTGCCAGCGGCGGCGGGAGTCACTCCTACAATGAGCAGTTCTTC; CDR3: CASGGGSHSYNEQFF
D: .; size: .; V: TRBV28; J: TRBJ2-4; DNA: TGTGCCAGCATAGGGGGGGGGGTCAAAAACATTCAGTACTTC; CDR3: CASIGGGVKNIQYF
D: TRBD1; size: many; V: TRBV12-3/TRBV12-4; J: TRBJ2-7; DNA: TGTGCCAGCAGTTTATTTGAGGGGGCCAACGAGCAGTACTTC; CDR3: CASSLFEGANEQYF
D: .; size: many; V: TRBV12-3/TRBV12-4; J: TRBJ2-1; DNA: TGTGCCAGCAGTTTAACGGAGGGGGGCTATGAGCAGTTCTTC; CDR3: CASSLTEGGYEQFF
D: TRBD2; size: .; V: TRBV5-1; J: TRBJ2-2; DNA: TGCGCCAGCAGCTTGGTAGGACTAGCGGGAGGGCCTGTCACCGGGGAGCTGTTTTTT; CDR3: CASSLVGLAGGPVTGELFF
D: TRBD1; size: few; V: TRBV20-1; J: TRBJ1-5; DNA: TGCAGTGCTAAATACAGGGGCGAGCAGCCCCAGCATTTT; CDR3: CSAKYRGEQPQHF
D: TRBD2; size: many; V: TRBV25-1; J: TRBJ2-3; DNA: TGTGCCAGCAGTGAATTGGGACTACTTAGCACAGATACGCAGTATTTT; CDR3: CASSELGLLSTDTQYF
D: TRBD2; size: .; V: TRBV11-1; J: TRBJ2-1; DNA: TGTGCCAGCAACTCCAAATTCCAGGGTTTTAGCGGGAGTAATGAGCAGTTCTTC; CDR3: CASNSKFQGFSGSNEQFF
D: .; size: .; V: TRBV6-5; J: TRBJ1-2; DNA: TGTGCCAGCAGTTACTCGATGGATCTCAGTCTCAACTATGGCTACACCTTC; CDR3: CASSYSMDLSLNYGYTF